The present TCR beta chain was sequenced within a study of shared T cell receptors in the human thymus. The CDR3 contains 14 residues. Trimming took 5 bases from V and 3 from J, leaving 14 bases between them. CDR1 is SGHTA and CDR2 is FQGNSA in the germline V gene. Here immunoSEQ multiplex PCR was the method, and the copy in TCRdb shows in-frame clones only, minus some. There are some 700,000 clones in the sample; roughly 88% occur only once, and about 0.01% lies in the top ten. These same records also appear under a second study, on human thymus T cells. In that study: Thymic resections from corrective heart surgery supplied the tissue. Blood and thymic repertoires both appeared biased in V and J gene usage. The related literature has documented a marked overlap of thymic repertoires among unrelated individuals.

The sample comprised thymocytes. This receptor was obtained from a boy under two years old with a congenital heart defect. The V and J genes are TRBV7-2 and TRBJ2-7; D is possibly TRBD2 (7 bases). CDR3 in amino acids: CASSLEGEGYEQYF. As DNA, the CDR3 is TGTGCCAGCAGCCTCGAGGGGGAGGGCTACGAGCAGTACTTC.